The clone carrying this T cell receptor (beta chain) was recorded at least ten times. The data were taken from a study of early T cells in non-severe SARS-CoV-2 infection. Unique molecular identifiers were affixed to single, distinct cDNA molecules. TCRdb called the 5' RACE reads again in MiXCR, with one record for every CDR3 protein. Of about 40,000 distinct CDR3 sequences in the sample, roughly 4.3% are singletons; the top ten hold around 4.7%. Trimming removed 2 bases at V and 2 bases at J, with 14 bases between. Germline loops: CDR1 SGHKS, CDR2 YYEKEE (reference sequence). The CDR3 contains 16 residues.

V and J are TRBV5-5 and TRBJ2-1; D possibly matches TRBD1 or TRBD2 (6 bases each). This TCR was sampled from an adult who was a healthcare worker with PCR-confirmed SARS-CoV-2 infection or an uninfected control (not recorded which). The source material was whole blood. CDR3 sequence (DNA): TGTGCCAGCAGCTTTCTGAGGGGGGAGGCCTACAATGAGCAGTTCTTC. Its protein product is CASSFLRGEAYNEQFF.